This T cell receptor (beta chain) was sequenced in a study of shared clonotypes between healthy human individuals. Libraries were prepared by immunoSEQ multiplex PCR; TCRdb keeps only in-frame clonotypes and omits some of them. Among roughly 1,500,000 clones listed, approximately 98.5% were seen once. A note on this clone: The sample holds other DNA sequences that translate to the same CDR3.

The sequencing input was naive CD4+ T cells sorted from blood. As to subset: CD45RA+ positively selected. The receptor was isolated from a man aged 25-45 years in good health.

The CDR3 loop reads CATSRPTNTGELFF. The CDR3 nucleotides read TGTGCCACCAGCAGACCGACGAACACCGGGGAGCTGTTTTTT. The V gene is TRBV15, the J gene TRBJ2-2; no reliable D call. This CDR3 region has 14 residues. With 2 bases removed from V and 0 bases from J, the gap between germline ends came to 4 bases. Germline CDR1 and CDR2: LNHNV and YYDKDF (reference sequence).